This T cell receptor (beta chain) was documented in a study of blood T cells in healthy people across ages. It was with a sample-barcoded 5' primer and a J-beta primer mix that a second PCR of roughly 7 to 12 cycles was run. Samples each returned at least 2.5 million CDR3-containing paired-end reads. TCRdb reanalysed the 5' RACE reads using MiXCR and keeps one entry per CDR3 protein. The sample shows over 600,000 distinct CDR3 sequences, about half of them seen only once. Findings and caveats of the study: Possibly confounding the expanded clonotype changes was the fact that donor CMV status was unknown. TCR beta diversity tracked closely with naive T cell percentage. The recorded TCR beta diversity per million T cells decreased in a roughly linear manner with age.

The CDR3 has 13 residues. The germline V gene has CDR1 SGHTA and CDR2 FQGTGA. Trimming took 4 bases from V and 1 from J, leaving 7 bases between them. In the case of this clonotype: Antigen: not known.

The clonotype was recovered from an older man in good health. The rearrangement joins TRBV7-3 to TRBJ1-1; D gene uncertain. Sequencing input: blood. CDR3 in DNA: TGTGCCAGCAGCTACAAACAGAACACTGAAGCTTTCTTT. Translation: CASSYKQNTEAFF.